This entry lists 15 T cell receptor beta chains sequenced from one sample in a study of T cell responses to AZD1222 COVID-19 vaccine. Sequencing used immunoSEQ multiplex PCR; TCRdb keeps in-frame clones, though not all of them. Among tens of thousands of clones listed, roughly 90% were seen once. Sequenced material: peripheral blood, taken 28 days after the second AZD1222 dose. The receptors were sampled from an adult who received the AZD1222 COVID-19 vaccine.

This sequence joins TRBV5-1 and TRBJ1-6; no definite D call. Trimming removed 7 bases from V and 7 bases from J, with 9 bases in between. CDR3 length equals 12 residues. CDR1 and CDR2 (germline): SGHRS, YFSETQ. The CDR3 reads CASGGENSPLHF. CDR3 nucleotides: TGCGCCAGCGGCGGGGAGAATTCACCCCTCCACTTT.

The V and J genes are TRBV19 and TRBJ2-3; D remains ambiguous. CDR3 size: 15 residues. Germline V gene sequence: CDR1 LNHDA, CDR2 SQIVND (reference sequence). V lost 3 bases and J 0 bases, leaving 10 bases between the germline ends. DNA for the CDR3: TGTGCCAGTAGTATCAGAAAGGGCAGCACAGATACGCAGTATTTT. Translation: CASSIRKGSTDTQYF.

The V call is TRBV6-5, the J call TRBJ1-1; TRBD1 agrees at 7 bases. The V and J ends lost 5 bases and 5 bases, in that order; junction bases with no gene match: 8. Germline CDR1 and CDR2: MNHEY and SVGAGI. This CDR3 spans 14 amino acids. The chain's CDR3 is CASSPDREGTEAFF. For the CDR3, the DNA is TGTGCCAGCAGTCCCGACAGGGAGGGGACTGAAGCTTTCTTT.

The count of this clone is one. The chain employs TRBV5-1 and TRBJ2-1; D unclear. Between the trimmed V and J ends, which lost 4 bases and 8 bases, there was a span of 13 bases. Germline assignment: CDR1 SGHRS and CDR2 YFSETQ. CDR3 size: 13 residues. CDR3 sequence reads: CASSEDPVYEQFF. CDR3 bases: TGCGCCAGCAGCGAGGATCCCGTTTATGAGCAGTTCTTC.

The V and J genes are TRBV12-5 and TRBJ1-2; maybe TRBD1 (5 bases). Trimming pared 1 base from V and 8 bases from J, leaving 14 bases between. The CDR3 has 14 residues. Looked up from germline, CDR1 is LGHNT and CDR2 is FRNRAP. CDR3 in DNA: TGTGCTAGTGGTTTGGGTGCGGGACTCGGCGGCTACACCTTC. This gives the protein CASGLGAGLGGYTF.

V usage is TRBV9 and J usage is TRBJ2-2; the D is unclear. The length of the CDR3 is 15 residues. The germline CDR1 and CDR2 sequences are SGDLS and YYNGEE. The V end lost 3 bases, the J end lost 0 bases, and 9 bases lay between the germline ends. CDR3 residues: CASSGALANTGELFF. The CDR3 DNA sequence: TGTGCCAGCAGCGGAGCGCTCGCGAACACCGGGGAGCTGTTTTTT.

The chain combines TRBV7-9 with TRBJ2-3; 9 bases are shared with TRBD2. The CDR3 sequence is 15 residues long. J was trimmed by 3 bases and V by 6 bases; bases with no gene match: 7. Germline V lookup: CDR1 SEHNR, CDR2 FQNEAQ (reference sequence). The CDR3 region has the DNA TGTGCCAGCAGAGATAGCGGGAGTTTAACAGATACGCAGTATTTT. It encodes CASRDSGSLTDTQYF.

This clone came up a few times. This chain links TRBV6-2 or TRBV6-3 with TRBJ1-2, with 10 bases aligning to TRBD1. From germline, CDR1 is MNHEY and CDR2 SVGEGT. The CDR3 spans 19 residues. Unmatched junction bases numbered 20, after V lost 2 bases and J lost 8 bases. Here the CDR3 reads CASSYAGTGVGSGLGGYTF. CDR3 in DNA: TGTGCCAGCAGTTACGCCGGGACAGGGGTAGGAAGCGGTTTGGGCGGCTACACCTTC.

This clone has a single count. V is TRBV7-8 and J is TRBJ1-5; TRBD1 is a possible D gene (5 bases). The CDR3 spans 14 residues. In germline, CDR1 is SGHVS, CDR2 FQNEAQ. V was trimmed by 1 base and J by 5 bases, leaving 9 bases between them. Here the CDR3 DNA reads TGTGCCAGCAGCTTAGGTCAGGGCCATCAGCCCCAGCATTTT. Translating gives CASSLGQGHQPQHF.

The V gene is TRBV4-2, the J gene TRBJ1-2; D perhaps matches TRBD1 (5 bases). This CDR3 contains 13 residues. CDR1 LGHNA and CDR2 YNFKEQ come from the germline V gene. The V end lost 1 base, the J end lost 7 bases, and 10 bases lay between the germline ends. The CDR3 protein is CASSQVSQGGYTF. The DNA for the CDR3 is TGTGCCAGCAGCCAAGTTTCGCAGGGTGGCTACACCTTC.

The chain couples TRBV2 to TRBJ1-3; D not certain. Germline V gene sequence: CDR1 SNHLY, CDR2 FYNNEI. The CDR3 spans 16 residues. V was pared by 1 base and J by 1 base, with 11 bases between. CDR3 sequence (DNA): TGTGCCAGCAGTGAAGGACGGATATATTCTGGAAACACCATATATTTT. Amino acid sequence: CASSEGRIYSGNTIYF. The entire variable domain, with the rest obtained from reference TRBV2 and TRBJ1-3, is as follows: EPEVTQTPSHQVTQMGQEVILRCVPISNHLYFYWYRQILGQKVEFLVSFYNNEISEKSEIFDDQFSVERPDGSNFTLKIRSTKLEDSAMYFCASSEGRIYSGNTIYFGEGSWLTVV.

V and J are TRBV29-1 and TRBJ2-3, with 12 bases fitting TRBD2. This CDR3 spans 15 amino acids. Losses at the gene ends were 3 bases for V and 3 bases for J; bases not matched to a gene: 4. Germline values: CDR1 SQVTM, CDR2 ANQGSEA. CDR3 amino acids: CSVDVLAGGTDTQYF. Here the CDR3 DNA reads TGCAGCGTTGATGTCCTAGCGGGAGGGACAGATACGCAGTATTTT.

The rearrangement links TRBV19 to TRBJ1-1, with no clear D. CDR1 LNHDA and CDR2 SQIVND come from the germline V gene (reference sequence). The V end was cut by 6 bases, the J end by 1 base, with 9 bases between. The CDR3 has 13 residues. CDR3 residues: CASSPPPNTEAFF. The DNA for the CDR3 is TGTGCCAGTAGCCCCCCTCCGAACACTGAAGCTTTCTTT. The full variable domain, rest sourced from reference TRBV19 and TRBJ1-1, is DGGITQSPKYLFRKEGQNVTLSCEQNLNHDAMYWYRQDPGQGLRLIYYSQIVNDFQKGDIAEGYSVSREKKESFPLTVTSAQKNPTAFYLCASSPPPNTEAFFGQGTRLTVV.

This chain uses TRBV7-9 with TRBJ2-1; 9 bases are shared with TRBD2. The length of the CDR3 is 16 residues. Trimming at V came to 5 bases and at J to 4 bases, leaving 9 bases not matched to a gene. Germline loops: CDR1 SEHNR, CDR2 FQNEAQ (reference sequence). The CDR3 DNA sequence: TGTGCCAGCAGCAGTAGTCGGACTAGCGTTTACAATGAGCAGTTCTTC. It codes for CASSSSRTSVYNEQFF.

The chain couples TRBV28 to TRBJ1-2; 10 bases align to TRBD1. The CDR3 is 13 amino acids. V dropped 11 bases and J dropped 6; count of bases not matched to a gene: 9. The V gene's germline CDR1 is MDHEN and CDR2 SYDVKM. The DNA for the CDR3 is TGTGCCGCCGGGACAGGGGAGGAGAATGGCTACACCTTC. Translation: CAAGTGEENGYTF.